This TCR beta chain was obtained from a study of shared clonotypes between healthy human individuals. General study findings and limits: Blood was the sole source, and tissue repertoires probably differ.

V trimming: 6 bases; J trimming: 5 bases; junction bases outside the gene matches: 4. Germline-derived CDR1 and CDR2 are SNHLY and FYNNEI. This CDR3 is 13 amino acids long. With regard to this clone: Its target is not known.

Produced via immunoSEQ multiplex PCR; TCRdb's table is partial and in-frame only. Of roughly 170,000 clones listed, roughly 70% are singletons. The sequence was collected from a man aged 30 to 45 in good health. The chain combines TRBV2 with TRBJ1-2, with TRBD1 matching 9 bases. The sequencing sample was made of memory CD4+ T cells sorted from blood. The subset was: CD45RA-negative fraction. Here the CDR3 reads CASSSTGGYGYTF. DNA for the CDR3: TGTGCCAGCAGCTCGACAGGGGGTTATGGCTACACCTTC.